A single sample is the source of the 21 T cell receptor beta chains below, sequenced in a study of vaccination and CD4 T cells after COVID-19. Their recognized antigens are unknown. Sequenced with the Oncomine TCR Beta short-read assay was DNA taken from cultured CD4+ T cells. Using its own MiXCR run on the PCR reads, TCRdb lists one record per CDR3 protein. The sample consists of roughly 7,900 distinct CDR3 sequences, around 38% of them appearing once. As for treatment: roughly 10-day PBMC culture with coronavirus spike peptide pools or control peptides (ViraFEST assay). CD4+ T cells of the unexposed donor were collected before the COVID-19 pandemic (2011-2018). Sample: CD4+ T cells from blood, cultured in vitro. These receptors all stem from a human donor in good health.

The rearrangement joins TRBV11-2 to TRBJ1-4; 12 bases agree with TRBD1. Germline loops: CDR1 SGHAT, CDR2 FQNNGV. The length of the CDR3 is 14 residues. With 9 bases clipped from V and 14 bases from J, the junction kept 13 bases outside the gene matches. CDR3 amino acids: CASSRDRGHRGLFF. As DNA, the CDR3 is TGTGCCAGTAGCAGGGACAGGGGGCACCGTGGGCTGTTTTTT.

The sample holds a few counts of this clonotype. V gene TRBV23-1 combines with J gene TRBJ1-5, with D maybe TRBD1 (5 bases). TRBV23-1 is annotated as an ORF whose role is uncertain. The CDR3 has 15 residues. The germline V and J ends were trimmed by 0 bases and 9 bases, with 15 bases remaining between them. The CDR3 spells CASSQSNTAQGPQHF. The CDR3 region has the DNA TGCGCCAGCAGTCAATCGAACACAGCCCAGGGGCCCCAGCATTTT.

This clonotype has a handful of counts. The chain's CDR3 is CASSPIRQGNYGYTF. In DNA form, the CDR3 reads TGTGCCAGCAGTCCTATAAGACAGGGGAACTATGGCTACACCTTC. The rearrangement joins TRBV6-1 to TRBJ1-2; 8 nucleotides line up with TRBD1. V shed 5 bases, J shed 2 bases, and the junction held 7 bases outside the gene matches. The CDR3 has 15 amino acids. Germline V gene sequence: CDR1 MNHNS, CDR2 SASEGT.

This clonotype was detected only a few times. The CDR3 region is CSVGQITDTQYF. Written as DNA, the CDR3 is TGCAGCGTTGGACAGATCACAGATACGCAGTATTTT. V and J are TRBV29-1 and TRBJ2-3; maybe TRBD1 (5 bases). Germline V gene data show CDR1 as SQVTM and CDR2 as ANQGSEA. The V end was cut by 4 bases, the J end by 2 bases, with 7 bases between. This CDR3 contains 12 residues.

The CDR3 DNA sequence: TGTGCCAGCAGATCCTCCCAGAACACTGAAGCTTTCTTT. This codes for CASRSSQNTEAFF. The genes are TRBV6-1 and TRBJ1-1; D is ambiguous. There are 13 residues in the CDR3. The germline V gene encodes CDR1 MNHNS and CDR2 SASEGT. V lost 6 bases and J 1 base, leaving 9 bases between the germline ends.

J is TRBJ2-1 and V is TRBV27, with D unclear. The CDR3 sequence is 12 residues long. Trimming removed 5 bases from V and 8 bases from J, with 10 bases in between. Germline V lookup: CDR1 MNHEY, CDR2 SMNVEV (reference sequence). The CDR3 loop is CASSPYSHEQFF. The CDR3, as DNA: TGTGCCAGCAGTCCTTACTCGCATGAGCAGTTCTTC.

The chain couples TRBV19 to TRBJ2-5; TRBD2 matches 10 bases. The length of the CDR3 is 13 residues. CDR1 and CDR2 from the germline V gene are LNHDA and SQIVND (reference sequence). The trim removed 6 bases at V and 5 bases at J, leaving 3 bases unmatched. The CDR3 nucleotides read TGTGCCAGTAGCACTAGCGGGGTTGAGACCCAGTACTTC. Translated: CASSTSGVETQYF. The whole variable domain, filled in from reference TRBV19 and TRBJ2-5, reads DGGITQSPKYLFRKEGQNVTLSCEQNLNHDAMYWYRQDPGQGLRLIYYSQIVNDFQKGDIAEGYSVSREKKESFPLTVTSAQKNPTAFYLCASSTSGVETQYFGPGTRLLVL.

The chain carries TRBV27 and TRBJ2-3; TRBD2 matches 12 bases. The CDR3 extends over 17 amino acids. The V and J ends lost 6 bases and 0 bases, in that order; junction bases with no gene match: 7. Germline assignment: CDR1 MNHEY and CDR2 SMNVEV (reference sequence). CDR3 region: CASRLAGGPISTDTQYF. CDR3 nucleotides: TGTGCCAGCAGGCTAGCGGGGGGGCCCATTAGCACAGATACGCAGTATTTT.

The chain joins TRBV12-3 or TRBV12-4 to TRBJ1-1; 7 nucleotides line up with TRBD1. Trimming cost V 5 bases and J 1 base; bases outside gene matches: 7. The CDR3 spans 15 residues. CDR3 nucleotides: TGTGCCAGCAGTCTTCCGGGACAGCAGAACACTGAAGCTTTCTTT. It encodes CASSLPGQQNTEAFF.

The J gene is TRBJ2-1, the V gene TRBV10-2; D uncertain. The germline gives CDR1 WSHSY, CDR2 SAAADI. The CDR3 sequence is 11 residues long. The ends were cut back, 6 bases at V and 8 bases at J, with 8 bases in the middle. The CDR3 loop reads CASRFQDEQFF. CDR3 in DNA: TGCGCCAGCAGATTTCAGGATGAGCAGTTCTTC.

Comment on this clonotype: The limits of the CDR3 on the DNA are not certain, so only TCRdb's listed CDR3 is given. This chain connects TRBV21-1 to TRBJ1-2. TRBV21-1 is recorded as a pseudogene. The CDR3 is made up of 13 amino acids, end residues included. CDR3 sequence reads: CASGLWLHLRLTF.

This clonotype was observed a few times. The CDR3 sequence is CASSAKGQGHEKLFF. The CDR3 nucleotides are TGTGCCAGCAGCGCTAAGGGACAGGGTCATGAAAAACTGTTTTTT. This chain joins TRBV7-9 and TRBJ1-4, with 9 bases matching TRBD1. This CDR3 is built from 15 residues. After removal of 5 bases from V and 6 bases from J, the junction contained 7 bases not matched to a gene. The germline gives CDR1 SEHNR, CDR2 FQNEAQ (reference sequence).

This clonotype was seen a handful of times. This chain joins TRBV11-2 and TRBJ1-1; TRBD1 matches at 9 bases. CDR1 and CDR2 (germline): SGHAT, FQNNGV. The CDR3 is made up of 15 amino acids. Trimming at V came to 5 bases and at J to 3 bases, leaving 7 bases not matched to a gene. This chain's CDR3 is CASSPGQGWDTEAFF. The CDR3 coding sequence is TGTGCCAGCAGCCCGGGACAGGGTTGGGACACTGAAGCTTTCTTT. The full variable domain, with the rest looked up from reference TRBV11-2 and TRBJ1-1, is EAGVAQSPRYKIIEKRQSVAFWCNPISGHATLYWYQQILGQGPKLLIQFQNNGVVDDSQLPKDRFSAERLKGVDSTLKIQPAKLEDSAVYLCASSPGQGWDTEAFFGQGTRLTVV.

J is TRBJ1-5 and V is TRBV5-4; TRBD1 aligns across 10 bases. The J segment lost 3 bases and the V segment lost 4 bases, leaving 4 bases of the junction unmatched. CDR1 SGHNT and CDR2 YYREEE come from the germline V gene (reference sequence). The CDR3 has 15 residues. CDR3 DNA: TGTGCCAGCAGCCGACAGGGGGCAAACAATCAGCCCCAGCATTTT. Amino acids: CASSRQGANNQPQHF.

The genes are TRBV5-1 and TRBJ1-2; 9 bases fit TRBD1. CDR3 length equals 14 residues. CDR1 is SGHRS, CDR2 YFSETQ, per germline. V gave up 4 bases and J gave up 8 bases; unmatched junction bases: 9. CDR3 bases: TGCGCCAGCAGCCCCCAACAGGGGGCGGAGGGCTACACCTTC. Its translation is CASSPQQGAEGYTF.

The V gene is TRBV20-1, the J gene TRBJ2-2; the D is unclear. The germline CDR1 and CDR2 sequences are DFQATT and SNEGSKA (reference sequence). CDR3 length: 15 amino acids. Trimming took off 3 bases at V and 0 bases at J, with 11 bases between the two ends. This CDR3 reads CSARVGPSNTGELFF. The CDR3 coding sequence is TGCAGTGCTAGGGTCGGACCTTCGAACACCGGGGAGCTGTTTTTT.

The chain joins TRBV7-2 to TRBJ1-1; weak D call: TRBD1 (6 bases). The CDR3 sequence is 15 residues long. Germline V gene data show CDR1 as SGHTA and CDR2 as FQGNSA. Trimming removed 3 bases at V and 4 bases at J, with 15 bases between. The CDR3 reads CASSFRSQGSTEAFF. In DNA form, the CDR3 reads TGTGCCAGCAGCTTTAGGTCCCAGGGGAGCACTGAAGCTTTCTTT. The whole variable domain, filled in from reference TRBV7-2 and TRBJ1-1, reads GAGVSQSPSNKVTEKGKDVELRCDPISGHTALYWYRQSLGQGLEFLIYFQGNSAPDKSGLPSDRFSAERTGGSVSTLTIQRTQQEDSAVYLCASSFRSQGSTEAFFGQGTRLTVV.

CDR3 in DNA: TGTGCCAGTAGTATACGCGCAGCGGGGGCCTACAATGAGCAGTTCTTC. Its protein product is CASSIRAAGAYNEQFF. The genes are TRBV19 and TRBJ2-1; 8 positions agree with TRBD2. The trim removed 2 bases at V and 2 bases at J, leaving 5 bases unmatched. CDR1 and CDR2 (germline): LNHDA, SQIVND (reference sequence). The CDR3 length is 16 residues. Full variable domain (remainder filled in from reference TRBV19 and TRBJ2-1): DGGITQSPKYLFRKEGQNVTLSCEQNLNHDAMYWYRQDPGQGLRLIYYSQIVNDFQKGDIAEGYSVSREKKESFPLTVTSAQKNPTAFYLCASSIRAAGAYNEQFFGPGTRLTVL.

This clonotype qualifies as medium-sized. The gene calls are TRBV27 and TRBJ1-2, with D possibly TRBD1 on 6 matching bases. The length of the CDR3 is 13 residues. V lost 5 bases to trimming and J lost 2 bases, with 9 bases between them. The germline V gene has CDR1 MNHEY and CDR2 SMNVEV (reference sequence). The CDR3 here is CASSADRNYGYTF. The CDR3 DNA follows: TGTGCCAGCAGTGCGGACAGAAACTATGGCTACACCTTC.

The V gene is TRBV7-8, the J gene TRBJ2-4; either TRBD1 or TRBD2 may fit D (5 bases each). The CDR3 has 19 residues. V was cut by 1 base and J by 0 bases, with 19 bases left in between. Germline CDR1 and CDR2: SGHVS and FQNEAQ. DNA of the CDR3: TGTGCCAGCAGCTTAGAGAGCCTCAAGGGACGGATAGCCAAAAACATTCAGTACTTC. Translated, it gives CASSLESLKGRIAKNIQYF.

CDR3 loop: CATSEVDLSGTDTQYF. CDR3 nucleotide sequence: TGTGCCACCAGTGAGGTGGACCTGAGTGGCACAGATACGCAGTATTTT. The V gene is TRBV24-1, the J gene TRBJ2-3, with D unclear. V dropped 4 bases and J dropped 1 base, with 14 bases sitting between them. The length of the CDR3 is 16 residues. Germline V gene data show CDR1 as KGHDR and CDR2 as SFDVKD.